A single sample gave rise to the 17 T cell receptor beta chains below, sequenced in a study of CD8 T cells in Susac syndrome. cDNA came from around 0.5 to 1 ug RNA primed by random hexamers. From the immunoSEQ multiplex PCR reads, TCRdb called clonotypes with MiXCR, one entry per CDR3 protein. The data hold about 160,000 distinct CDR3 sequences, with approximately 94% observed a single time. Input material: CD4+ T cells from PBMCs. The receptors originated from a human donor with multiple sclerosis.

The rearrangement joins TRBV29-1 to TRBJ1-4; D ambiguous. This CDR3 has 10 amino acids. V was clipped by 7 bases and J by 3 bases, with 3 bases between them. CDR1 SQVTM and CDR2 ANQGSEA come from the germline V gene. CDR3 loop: CSAANEKLFF. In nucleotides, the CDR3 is TGCAGCGCCGCTAATGAAAAACTGTTTTTT.

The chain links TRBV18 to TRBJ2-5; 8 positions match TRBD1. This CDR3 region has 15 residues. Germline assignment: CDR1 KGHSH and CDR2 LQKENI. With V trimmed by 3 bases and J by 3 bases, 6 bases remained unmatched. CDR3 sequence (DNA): TGTGCCAGCTCACCCCCGGGACAGGCCAAAGAGACCCAGTACTTC. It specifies CASSPPGQAKETQYF.

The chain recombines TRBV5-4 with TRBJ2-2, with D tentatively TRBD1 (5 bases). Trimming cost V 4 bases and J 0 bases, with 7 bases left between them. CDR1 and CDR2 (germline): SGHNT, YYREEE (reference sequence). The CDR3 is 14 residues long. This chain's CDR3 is CASSGAPNTGELFF. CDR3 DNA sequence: TGTGCCAGCAGCGGGGCTCCGAACACCGGGGAGCTGTTTTTT. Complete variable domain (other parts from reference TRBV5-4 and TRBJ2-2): ETGVTQSPTHLIKTRGQQVTLRCSSQSGHNTVSWYQQALGQGPQFIFQYYREEENGRGNFPPRFSGLQFPNYSSELNVNALELDDSALYLCASSGAPNTGELFFGEGSRLTVL.

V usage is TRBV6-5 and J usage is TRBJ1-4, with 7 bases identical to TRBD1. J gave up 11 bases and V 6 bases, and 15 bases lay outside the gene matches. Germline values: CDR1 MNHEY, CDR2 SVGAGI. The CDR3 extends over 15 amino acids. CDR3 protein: CASRPNTGVWGKLFF. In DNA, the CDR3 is TGTGCCAGCAGACCAAACACAGGGGTCTGGGGGAAACTGTTTTTT.

In nucleotides, the CDR3 is TGCACCAGCAGCTACTTAGGGTCCCAGCATTTT. This encodes CTSSYLGSQHF. The chain combines TRBV1 with TRBJ1-5. TRBV1 is termed a pseudogene. The CDR3 has 11 amino acids.

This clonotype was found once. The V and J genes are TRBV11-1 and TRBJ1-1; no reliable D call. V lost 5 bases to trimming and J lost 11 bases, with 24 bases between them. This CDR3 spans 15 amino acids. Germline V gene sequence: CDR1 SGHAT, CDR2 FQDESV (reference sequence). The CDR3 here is CASSAELSSLNGAFF. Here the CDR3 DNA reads TGTGCCAGCAGCGCGGAGTTAAGCAGCCTCAATGGGGCTTTCTTT.

For the CDR3, the DNA is TGCGCCAGCAGTTCTGACCCTTACTATGGCTACACCTTC. Protein product: CASSSDPYYGYTF. The chain combines TRBV10-2 with TRBJ1-2; D ambiguous. Per germline, CDR1 WSHSY and CDR2 SAAADI. The CDR3 runs 13 residues. Trimming removed 5 bases at V and 3 bases at J, with 10 bases between.

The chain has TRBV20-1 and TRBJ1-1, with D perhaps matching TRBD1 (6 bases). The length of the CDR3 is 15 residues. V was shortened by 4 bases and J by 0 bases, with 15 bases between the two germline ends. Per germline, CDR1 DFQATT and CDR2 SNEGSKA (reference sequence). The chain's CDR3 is CSAKPGHRMNTEAFF. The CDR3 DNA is TGCAGTGCTAAACCGGGACATCGGATGAACACTGAAGCTTTCTTT.

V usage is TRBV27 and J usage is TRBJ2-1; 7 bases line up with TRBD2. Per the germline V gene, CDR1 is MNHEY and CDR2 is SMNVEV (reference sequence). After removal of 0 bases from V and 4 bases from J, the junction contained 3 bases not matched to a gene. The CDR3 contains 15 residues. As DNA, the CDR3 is TGTGCCAGCAGTTTATCGAGACTAGCTTACAATGAGCAGTTCTTC. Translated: CASSLSRLAYNEQFF.

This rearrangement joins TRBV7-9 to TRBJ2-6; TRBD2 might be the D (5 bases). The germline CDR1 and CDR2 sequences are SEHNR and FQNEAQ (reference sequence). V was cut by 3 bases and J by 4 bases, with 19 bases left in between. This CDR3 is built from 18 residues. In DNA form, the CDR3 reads TGTGCCAGCAGCTTTGACGGACTTGGGATTAAGGGGGCCAACGTCCTGACTTTC. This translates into CASSFDGLGIKGANVLTF.

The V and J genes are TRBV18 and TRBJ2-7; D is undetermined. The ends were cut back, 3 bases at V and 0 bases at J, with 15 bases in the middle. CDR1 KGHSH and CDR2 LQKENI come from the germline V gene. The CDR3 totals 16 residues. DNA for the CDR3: TGTGCCAGCTCACCCTCACCATACCCGGACTCCTACGAGCAGTACTTC. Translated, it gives CASSPSPYPDSYEQYF.

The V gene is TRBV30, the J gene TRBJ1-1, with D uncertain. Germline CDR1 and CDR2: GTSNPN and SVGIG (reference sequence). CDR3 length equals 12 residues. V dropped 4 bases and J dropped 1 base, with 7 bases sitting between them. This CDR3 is CAWTPGNTEAFF. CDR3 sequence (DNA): TGTGCCTGGACGCCAGGGAACACTGAAGCTTTCTTT.

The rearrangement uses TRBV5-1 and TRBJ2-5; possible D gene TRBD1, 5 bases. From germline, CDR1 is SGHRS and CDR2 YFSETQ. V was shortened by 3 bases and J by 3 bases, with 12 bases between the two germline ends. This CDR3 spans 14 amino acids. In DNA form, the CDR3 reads TGCGCCAGCAGCTCTGACAGACCTGAAGAGACCCAGTACTTC. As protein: CASSSDRPEETQYF.

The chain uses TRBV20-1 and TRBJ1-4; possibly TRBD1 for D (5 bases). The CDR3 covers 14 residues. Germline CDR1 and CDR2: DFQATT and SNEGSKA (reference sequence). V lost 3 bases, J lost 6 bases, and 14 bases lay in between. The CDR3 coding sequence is TGCAGTGCTAGCGTGTTGGGGCCCCATGAAAAACTGTTTTTT. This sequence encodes CSASVLGPHEKLFF.

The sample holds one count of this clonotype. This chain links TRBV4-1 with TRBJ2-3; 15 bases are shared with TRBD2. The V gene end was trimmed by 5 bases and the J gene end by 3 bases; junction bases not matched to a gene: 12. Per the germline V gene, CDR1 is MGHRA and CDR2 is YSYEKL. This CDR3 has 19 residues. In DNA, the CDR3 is TGCGCCAGCAGCTATTCGGGACTAGCGGGAGGAAGGAGGACAGATACGCAGTATTTT. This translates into CASSYSGLAGGRRTDTQYF.

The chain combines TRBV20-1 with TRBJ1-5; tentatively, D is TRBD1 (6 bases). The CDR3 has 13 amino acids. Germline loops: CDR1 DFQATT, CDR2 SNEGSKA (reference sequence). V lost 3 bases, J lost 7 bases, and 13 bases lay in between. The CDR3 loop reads CSASRGARQPQHF. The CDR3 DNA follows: TGCAGTGCTAGTCGGGGGGCGAGGCAGCCCCAGCATTTT.

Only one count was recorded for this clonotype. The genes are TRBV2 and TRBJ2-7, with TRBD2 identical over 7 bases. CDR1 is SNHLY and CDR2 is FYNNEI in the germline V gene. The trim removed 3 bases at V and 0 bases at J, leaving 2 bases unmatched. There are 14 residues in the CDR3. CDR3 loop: CASSETSLSYEQYF. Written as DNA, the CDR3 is TGTGCCAGCAGTGAGACTAGCCTCTCCTACGAGCAGTACTTC.